Shown below are 5 T cell receptor beta chains from a single sample sequenced in a study of response to subunit inactivated influenza vaccine. MiXCR, applied by TCRdb to the RT-PCR reads, yields one record per CDR3 protein. Altogether more than 400,000 distinct CDR3 sequences are present, 6.5% to 8% being singletons, with the ten largest covering about an eighth. The sequencing used PBMCs from blood, collected around 25 months after vaccination. The receptors here all came from a man in his fifties or sixties who received an inactivated influenza vaccine.

The genes are TRBV12-3 or TRBV12-4 and TRBJ2-7, with 10 bases identical to TRBD1. This CDR3 is built from 14 residues. Trimming took 2 bases from V and 7 from J; bases not matched to a gene: 5. The CDR3 DNA reads as TGTGCCAGCAGTTTATCGGGACAGGGGCGGGAGCAGTACTTC. As protein: CASSLSGQGREQYF.

This clonotype was seen at least ten times. This chain joins TRBV29-1 and TRBJ1-1, with no clear D. Germline values: CDR1 SQVTM, CDR2 ANQGSEA. The CDR3 is 12 amino acids. The V end was cut by 5 bases, the J end by 5 bases, with 12 bases between. Here the CDR3 reads CSVFYRETEAFF. Here the CDR3 DNA reads TGCAGCGTTTTTTATAGGGAGACTGAAGCTTTCTTT.

The chain has TRBV4-2 and TRBJ2-5; 7 nucleotides align to TRBD1. The CDR3 runs 15 residues. The germline V gene encodes CDR1 LGHNA and CDR2 YNFKEQ. V trimming: 0 bases; J trimming: 3 bases; junction bases outside the gene matches: 4. CDR3: CASSQDRGYEETQYF. In DNA form, the CDR3 reads TGTGCCAGCAGCCAAGACAGGGGGTACGAAGAGACCCAGTACTTC.

For this clonotype: A much more abundant neighbour one base away suggests this may be a read error. The V call is TRBV4-3, the J call TRBJ2-7, with D hard to call. The CDR3 loop spans 13 amino acids. Germline loops: CDR1 LGHNA, CDR2 YSLEER. CDR3 amino acids: CASNQALSYEQYF. CDR3 in DNA: TGCGCCAGCAACCAAGCTTTGAGCTACGAGCAGTACTTC.

The chain joins TRBV5-1 to TRBJ2-2; 10 bases fit TRBD2. Losses at the gene ends were 4 bases for V and 6 bases for J; bases not matched to a gene: 9. Germline V gene data show CDR1 as SGHRS and CDR2 as YFSETQ. The CDR3 spans 16 residues. The DNA of the CDR3 is TGCGCCAGCAGCCTGACGGCAACTAGCGGGGCCGGGGAGCTGTTTTTT. This encodes CASSLTATSGAGELFF.